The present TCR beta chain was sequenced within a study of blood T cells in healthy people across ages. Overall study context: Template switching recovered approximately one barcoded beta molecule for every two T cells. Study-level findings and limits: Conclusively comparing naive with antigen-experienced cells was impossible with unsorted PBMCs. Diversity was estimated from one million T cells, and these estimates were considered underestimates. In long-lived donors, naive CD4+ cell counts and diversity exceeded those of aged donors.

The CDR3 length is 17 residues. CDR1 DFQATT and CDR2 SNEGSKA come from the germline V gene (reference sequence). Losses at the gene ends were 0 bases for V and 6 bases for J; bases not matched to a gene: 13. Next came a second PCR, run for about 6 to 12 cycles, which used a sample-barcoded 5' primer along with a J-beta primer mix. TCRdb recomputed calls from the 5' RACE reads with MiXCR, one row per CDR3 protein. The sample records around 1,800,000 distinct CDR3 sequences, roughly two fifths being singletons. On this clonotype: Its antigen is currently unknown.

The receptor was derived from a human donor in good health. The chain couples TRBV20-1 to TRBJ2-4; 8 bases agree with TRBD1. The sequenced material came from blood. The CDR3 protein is CSARDESSGGAGNIQYF. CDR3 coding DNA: TGCAGTGCTAGAGATGAATCGTCAGGGGGCGCGGGAAACATTCAGTACTTC.